This TCR beta chain was captured in a study of blood T cell repertoires in COVID-19. This CDR3 comprises 15 residues. V shed 5 bases and J 7 bases; nucleotides not matched to a gene: 4. Germline V gives CDR1 LNHNV, CDR2 YYDKDF (reference sequence). In the authors' methods: Using reference gene primer amplification, nucleated cell counts were estimated. Profiling relied on immunoSEQ multiplex PCR, and the TCRdb table lists in-frame clones only, not all of them. For V, J and clone size, that table is used; D and trimming come from the DNA. This sample yields around 50,000 clones, of which 80% to 90% are seen a single time; approximately 7.6% belongs to the top ten.

The TCR comes from a human donor in a cohort sampled during active COVID-19. V usage is TRBV15 and J usage is TRBJ2-1, with TRBD2 matching 14 bases. The sample comprised peripheral blood. CDR3 protein: CATSERLAGGNEQFF. The CDR3 DNA follows: TGTGCCACCAGCGAACGACTAGCGGGAGGGAATGAGCAGTTCTTC.